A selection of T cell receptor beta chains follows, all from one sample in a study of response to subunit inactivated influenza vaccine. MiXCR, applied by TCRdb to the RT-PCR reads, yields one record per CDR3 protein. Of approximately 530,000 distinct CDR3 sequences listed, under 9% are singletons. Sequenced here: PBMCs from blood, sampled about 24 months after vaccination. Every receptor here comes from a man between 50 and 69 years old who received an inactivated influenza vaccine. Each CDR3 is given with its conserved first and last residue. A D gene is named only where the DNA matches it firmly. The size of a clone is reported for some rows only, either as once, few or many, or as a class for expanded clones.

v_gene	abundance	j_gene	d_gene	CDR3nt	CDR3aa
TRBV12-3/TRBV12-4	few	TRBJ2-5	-	TGTGCCAGCAGTCTAACAGGGGACTTCCAGTACTTC	CASSLTGDFQYF
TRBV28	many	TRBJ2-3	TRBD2	TGTGCCAGCAGTTTCGTTCTTCGGTTGGATTCGACTAGCCTCACAGATACGCAGTATTTT	CASSFVLRLDSTSLTDTQYF
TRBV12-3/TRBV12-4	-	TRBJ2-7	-	TGTGCCAGCAGTTTTTATAGGGACTCCTACGAGCAGTACTTC	CASSFYRDSYEQYF
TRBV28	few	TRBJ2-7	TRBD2	TGTGCCAGCAGTTTTGAGGGAGGGATCTACGAGCAGTACTTC	CASSFEGGIYEQYF
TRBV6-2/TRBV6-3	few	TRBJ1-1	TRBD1	TGTGCCAGCAGTTACTCGCAGGGGGGCACTGAAGCTTTCTTT	CASSYSQGGTEAFF
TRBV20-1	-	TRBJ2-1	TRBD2	TGCAGTGCTAGAGATGTCAATAGCGGGCGACCCTCCTACAATGAGCAGTTCTTC	CSARDVNSGRPSYNEQFF
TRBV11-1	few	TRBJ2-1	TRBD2	TGTGCCAGCAGCGAAGGTCTAGCGGGAGGTTCGTCAAACAATGAGCAGTTCTTC	CASSEGLAGGSSNNEQFF
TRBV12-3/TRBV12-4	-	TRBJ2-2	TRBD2	TGTGCCAGCAGCCAAGGACTAGCGGGAGGTTTGGGCGGGGAGCTGTTTTTT	CASSQGLAGGLGGELFF
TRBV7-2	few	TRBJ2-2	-	TGTGCCAGCAGCCCAAAGGGGCATACCGGGGAGCTGTTTTTT	CASSPKGHTGELFF
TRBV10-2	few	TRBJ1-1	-	TGCGCCAGCAGTCAACAAGAGAACACTGAAGCTTTCTTT	CASSQQENTEAFF
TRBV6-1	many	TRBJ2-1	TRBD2	TGTGCCAGCAGTAGATCGGGGGGGCCATACAATGAGCAGTTCTTC	CASSRSGGPYNEQFF
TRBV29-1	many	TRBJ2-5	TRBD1	TGCAGCGTAGATACACAGGGGCAAGAGACCCAGTACTTC	CSVDTQGQETQYF
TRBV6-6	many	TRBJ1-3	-	TGTGCCAGCAGTTACTCGGGGGAAAACACCATATATTTT	CASSYSGENTIYF
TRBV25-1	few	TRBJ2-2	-	TGTGCCAGCAGTGAAGCCACAGGGTGGAACACCGGGGAGCTGTTTTTT	CASSEATGWNTGELFF
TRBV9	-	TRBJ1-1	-	TGTGCCAGCAGCGTAGATGTAGGGAGGAACACTGAAGCTTTCTTT	CASSVDVGRNTEAFF
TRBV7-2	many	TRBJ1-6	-	TGTGCCTCAGAGATACATGAAAATTCACCCCTCCACTTT	CASEIHENSPLHF
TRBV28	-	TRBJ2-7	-	TGTGCCAGCAGTCCCGCAGGGCAAAAAACCGAGCAGTACTTC	CASSPAGQKTEQYF
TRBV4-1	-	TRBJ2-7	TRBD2	TGCGCCAGCAGCCAAGCAAGCCCCTCTAGCGGCGAGCAGTACTTC	CASSQASPSSGEQYF
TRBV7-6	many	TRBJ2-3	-	TGTGCCAGCAGCTTAGAGGGCGCTACAGATACGCAGTATTTT	CASSLEGATDTQYF
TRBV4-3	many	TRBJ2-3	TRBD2	TGCGCCAGCAGCCAAGGGCTAGCGGGAGGCCCGGGAGATACGCAGTATTTT	CASSQGLAGGPGDTQYF
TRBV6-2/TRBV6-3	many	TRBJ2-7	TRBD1	TGTGCCAGCAGATGGGACAGCTACTCCTACGAGCAGTACTTC	CASRWDSYSYEQYF
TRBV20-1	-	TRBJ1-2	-	TGCAGTGCTAGAGGGCAGGCCTCTAACTATGGCTACACCTTC	CSARGQASNYGYTF
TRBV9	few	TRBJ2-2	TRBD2	TGTGCCAGCAGCGATGATAGCGGGAGCCAGAACACCGGGGAGCTGTTTTTT	CASSDDSGSQNTGELFF
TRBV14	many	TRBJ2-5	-	TGTGCCAGCAGCCAAGGAGTAGGGGAAGAGACCCAGTACTTC	CASSQGVGEETQYF
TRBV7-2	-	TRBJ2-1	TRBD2	TGTGCCAGTGAGCGGGGGCCCGGGCATGAGCAGTTCTTC	CASERGPGHEQFF
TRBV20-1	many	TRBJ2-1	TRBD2	TGCAGTGCTAAAGCGGGGGTGTCCTACAATGAGCAGTTCTTC	CSAKAGVSYNEQFF
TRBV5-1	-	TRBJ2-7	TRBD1	TGCGCCAGCAGTCCCGGGACAGGGGACTACGAGCAGTACTTC	CASSPGTGDYEQYF
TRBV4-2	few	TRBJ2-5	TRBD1	TGTGCCAGCAGCCAAGGTACCTCGTTGGACAGGGTAAAGGAGACCCAGTACTTC	CASSQGTSLDRVKETQYF
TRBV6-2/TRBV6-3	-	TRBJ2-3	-	TGTGCCAGCAGTTACGGGGGGAGATCAGATACGCAGTATTTT	CASSYGGRSDTQYF
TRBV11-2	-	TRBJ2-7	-	TGTGCCAGCAGCCCTCGTAGGGTGGTAAGCTACGAGCAGTACTTC	CASSPRRVVSYEQYF
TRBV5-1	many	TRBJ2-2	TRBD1	TGCGCCAGCAGCTTGGGACAGGGACAACCACTGACCGGGGAGCTGTTTTTT	CASSLGQGQPLTGELFF
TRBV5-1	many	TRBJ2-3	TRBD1	TGCGCCAGCAGCGGGGGACAGGGAGCGGGCACAGATACGCAGTATTTT	CASSGGQGAGTDTQYF